A selection of T cell receptor beta chains follows, all from one sample in a study of cytomegalovirus exposure and HLA in healthy donors. Clones were read by immunoSEQ multiplex PCR, and TCRdb kept only the in-frame ones, dropping some. The sample holds 35,000 to 50,000 clones. Material: PBMCs. These receptors all come from a woman aged 25 to 45 in good health and CMV-seropositive. CDR3s include the opening cysteine and the closing phenylalanine or tryptophan. Fields, in order: V gene, clone size, J gene, D gene, CDR3 protein, CDR3 DNA. D genes are given only for firm matches. Size is stated for part of the rows, as once, few or many counts, or as a class when the clone is expanded.

v_call: TRBV29-1; clone_size: -; j_call: TRBJ2-1; d_call: TRBD1; cdr3_aa: CSVRGTGVRNEQFF; cdr3_nt: TGCAGCGTTCGGGGCACAGGGGTCCGGAATGAGCAGTTCTTC
v_call: TRBV30; clone_size: -; j_call: TRBJ1-6; d_call: -; cdr3_aa: CAWSVPGGSYNSPLHF; cdr3_nt: TGTGCCTGGAGTGTACCGGGGGGTTCCTATAATTCACCCCTCCACTTT
v_call: TRBV18; clone_size: -; j_call: TRBJ2-3; d_call: -; cdr3_aa: CASSRAAGRTDTQYF; cdr3_nt: TGTGCCAGCTCACGGGCGGCAGGGCGGACAGATACGCAGTATTTT
v_call: TRBV1; clone_size: -; j_call: TRBJ2-1; d_call: -; cdr3_aa: CTSSLNRDKHNEQFF; cdr3_nt: TGCACCAGCAGCTTGAACCGGGACAAACACAATGAGCAGTTCTTC
v_call: TRBV5-6; clone_size: -; j_call: TRBJ1-2; d_call: TRBD1; cdr3_aa: CASSLPSPRQGNGYTF; cdr3_nt: TGTGCCAGCAGCTTGCCCAGCCCAAGACAGGGCAATGGCTACACCTTC
v_call: TRBV6-5; clone_size: -; j_call: TRBJ2-1; d_call: TRBD1; cdr3_aa: CASSFRDSSYNEQFF; cdr3_nt: TGTGCCAGCAGTTTTCGGGACAGCTCCTACAATGAGCAGTTCTTC
v_call: TRBV11-3; clone_size: -; j_call: TRBJ2-3; d_call: -; cdr3_aa: CASSSLLGDTQYF; cdr3_nt: TGTGCCAGCAGCTCCCTACTAGGAGATACGCAGTATTTT
v_call: TRBV6-1; clone_size: -; j_call: TRBJ1-1; d_call: -; cdr3_aa: CASSSRGTEAFF; cdr3_nt: TGTGCCAGCAGTTCTAGGGGGACTGAAGCTTTCTTT
v_call: TRBV4-1; clone_size: -; j_call: TRBJ2-5; d_call: -; cdr3_aa: CASSQVTRGGETQYF; cdr3_nt: TGCGCCAGCAGCCAAGTAACTAGAGGGGGAGAGACCCAGTACTTC
v_call: TRBV27; clone_size: -; j_call: TRBJ1-1; d_call: -; cdr3_aa: CASSLGGGTEAFF; cdr3_nt: TGTGCCAGCAGTTTGGGAGGCGGCACTGAAGCTTTCTTT
v_call: TRBV4-1; clone_size: -; j_call: TRBJ1-2; d_call: -; cdr3_aa: CASSQAEGLGGYTF; cdr3_nt: TGCGCCAGCAGCCAAGCTGAGGGTCTAGGTGGCTACACCTTC
v_call: TRBV6-4; clone_size: medium-sized; j_call: TRBJ2-2; d_call: -; cdr3_aa: CASSDSTNTGELFF; cdr3_nt: TGTGCCAGCAGTGACTCGACTAACACCGGGGAGCTGTTTTTT
v_call: TRBV29-1; clone_size: -; j_call: TRBJ1-1; d_call: -; cdr3_aa: CSVESVNTEAFF; cdr3_nt: TGCAGCGTTGAGTCAGTGAACACTGAAGCTTTCTTT
v_call: TRBV7-2; clone_size: -; j_call: TRBJ1-6; d_call: -; cdr3_aa: CASSLDTRVGSLHF; cdr3_nt: TGTGCCAGCAGCTTAGACACCAGGGTAGGGTCCCTCCACTTT
v_call: TRBV18; clone_size: -; j_call: TRBJ1-1; d_call: -; cdr3_aa: CASSLSDTREAFF; cdr3_nt: TGTGCCAGCTCACTATCGGACACACGAGAAGCTTTCTTT
v_call: TRBV28; clone_size: -; j_call: TRBJ1-5; d_call: TRBD1; cdr3_aa: CASTPPGGRGQPQHF; cdr3_nt: TGTGCCAGCACTCCCCCAGGGGGCAGAGGTCAGCCCCAGCATTTT
v_call: TRBV4-1; clone_size: -; j_call: TRBJ1-4; d_call: -; cdr3_aa: CASSQLPGEKLFF; cdr3_nt: TGCGCCAGCAGCCAGCTGCCAGGTGAAAAACTGTTTTTT
v_call: TRBV27; clone_size: -; j_call: TRBJ2-3; d_call: -; cdr3_aa: CASSSWRGTQYF; cdr3_nt: TGTGCCAGCAGTTCCTGGCGGGGTACGCAGTATTTT
v_call: TRBV5-6; clone_size: -; j_call: TRBJ2-7; d_call: TRBD1; cdr3_aa: CASSLARGLSYEQYF; cdr3_nt: TGTGCCAGCAGCTTGGCCAGGGGGCTCTCCTACGAGCAGTACTTC
v_call: TRBV27; clone_size: -; j_call: TRBJ2-7; d_call: TRBD1; cdr3_aa: CASSLHSPGQGAYEQYF; cdr3_nt: TGTGCCAGCAGTTTACATTCCCCGGGACAGGGGGCCTACGAGCAGTACTTC
v_call: TRBV7-9; clone_size: -; j_call: TRBJ1-4; d_call: TRBD1; cdr3_aa: CASSSGQGREKLFF; cdr3_nt: TGTGCCAGCAGCTCAGGACAGGGACGGGAAAAACTGTTTTTT
v_call: TRBV5-8; clone_size: -; j_call: TRBJ2-7; d_call: -; cdr3_aa: CASSLESGEQYF; cdr3_nt: TGTGCCAGCAGCTTGGAAAGCGGCGAGCAGTACTTC
v_call: TRBV12-5; clone_size: -; j_call: TRBJ1-2; d_call: -; cdr3_aa: CASGLVGQFYGYTF; cdr3_nt: TGTGCTAGTGGTTTGGTCGGACAGTTTTATGGCTACACCTTC
v_call: TRBV28; clone_size: -; j_call: TRBJ2-1; d_call: -; cdr3_aa: CASSWRTGRREQFF; cdr3_nt: TGTGCCAGCAGCTGGCGCACTGGGCGACGTGAGCAGTTCTTC
v_call: TRBV7-9; clone_size: -; j_call: TRBJ2-3; d_call: TRBD1; cdr3_aa: CASSKGTGYTDTQYF; cdr3_nt: TGTGCCAGCAGCAAAGGGACAGGGTACACAGATACGCAGTATTTT
v_call: TRBV6-1; clone_size: -; j_call: TRBJ1-1; d_call: TRBD1; cdr3_aa: CASSDPNRGTEAFF; cdr3_nt: TGTGCCAGCAGTGATCCAAACAGGGGCACTGAAGCTTTCTTT
v_call: TRBV11-1; clone_size: -; j_call: TRBJ2-5; d_call: TRBD2; cdr3_aa: CASTGSGGARQETQYF; cdr3_nt: TGTGCCAGCACGGGTAGCGGGGGGGCCCGTCAAGAGACCCAGTACTTC
v_call: TRBV18; clone_size: -; j_call: TRBJ1-6; d_call: -; cdr3_aa: CASSPADRSSPLHF; cdr3_nt: TGTGCCAGCTCACCAGCCGACAGAAGTTCACCCCTCCACTTT
v_call: TRBV4-1; clone_size: -; j_call: TRBJ2-5; d_call: TRBD1; cdr3_aa: CASSQGPTGGRETQYF; cdr3_nt: TGCGCCAGCAGCCAAGGCCCGACAGGGGGCCGAGAGACCCAGTACTTC
v_call: TRBV29-1; clone_size: -; j_call: TRBJ2-2; d_call: TRBD2; cdr3_aa: CSVEQAGPNTGELFF; cdr3_nt: TGCAGCGTTGAACAAGCGGGGCCCAACACCGGGGAGCTGTTTTTT
v_call: TRBV5-6; clone_size: -; j_call: TRBJ1-1; d_call: -; cdr3_aa: CASSSTGLETEAFF; cdr3_nt: TGTGCCAGCAGCTCTACAGGGCTGGAGACTGAAGCTTTCTTT
v_call: TRBV6-1; clone_size: -; j_call: TRBJ1-2; d_call: -; cdr3_aa: CASSEGGTGTNLDGYTF; cdr3_nt: TGTGCCAGCAGTGAGGGGGGAACAGGAACCAACTTGGATGGCTACACCTTC
v_call: TRBV7-9; clone_size: -; j_call: TRBJ2-2; d_call: -; cdr3_aa: CASSSQGPNTGELFF; cdr3_nt: TGTGCCAGCAGCTCCCAGGGGCCGAACACCGGGGAGCTGTTTTTT
v_call: TRBV6-6; clone_size: -; j_call: TRBJ2-7; d_call: TRBD1; cdr3_aa: CASSYISGQGNEQYF; cdr3_nt: TGTGCCAGCAGTTACATATCGGGACAGGGGAACGAGCAGTACTTC
v_call: TRBV11-2; clone_size: -; j_call: TRBJ2-2; d_call: -; cdr3_aa: CASSPTRGTGELFF; cdr3_nt: TGTGCCAGCAGCCCGACTAGAGGTACCGGGGAGCTGTTTTTT
v_call: TRBV18; clone_size: -; j_call: TRBJ2-7; d_call: -; cdr3_aa: CASSPQGNEQYF; cdr3_nt: TGTGCCAGCTCACCTCAGGGAAACGAGCAGTACTTC
v_call: TRBV27; clone_size: -; j_call: TRBJ2-1; d_call: TRBD2; cdr3_aa: CASSLRLGLAGAPYNEQFF; cdr3_nt: TGTGCCAGCAGTTTAAGGTTGGGCCTAGCGGGGGCCCCGTACAATGAGCAGTTCTTC
v_call: TRBV5-1; clone_size: -; j_call: TRBJ1-1; d_call: -; cdr3_aa: CASSAAGMRTEAFF; cdr3_nt: TGCGCCAGCAGCGCCGCGGGGATGAGAACTGAAGCTTTCTTT